This T cell receptor (beta chain) derives from a study of human T cells and chemical hapten exposure. Study results and caveats: Patch test score was positively correlated with the counts of TCRs that had expanded at PT1. Counts of TCRs above 1 in 1000 frequency stayed unchanged with DPC sensitization.

Details on this clonotype: Its matching antigen is unknown.

Indicated time point: patch test 1, 2 weeks after DPC sensitization. As to treatment: therapeutic diphenylcyclopropenone sensitization with weekly scalp DPC. TCRdb fed the RACE reads into MiXCR, producing one record per CDR3 protein. The sample comprises about 110,000 distinct CDR3 sequences, 11% of which are singletons, and around 3.5% rests with the top ten. CDR3 length: 13 residues. J was trimmed by 7 bases and V by 8 bases; bases with no gene match: 11. Germline V gene data show CDR1 as MRHNA and CDR2 as SNTAGT. The chain carries TRBV6-4 and TRBJ2-7; TRBD1 matches 7 bases. Here the sequenced sample was whole blood, taken in connection with sensitization to the hapten diphenylcyclopropenone (DPC). The origin of this receptor is a woman aged 40 to 55 with alopecia areata. Some clones in this sample may be carry-over from other donors' samples. In DNA, the CDR3 is TGTGCCAGCCGGGACAGCCTTCTGGGTGAGCAGTACTTC. Its translation: CASRDSLLGEQYF.